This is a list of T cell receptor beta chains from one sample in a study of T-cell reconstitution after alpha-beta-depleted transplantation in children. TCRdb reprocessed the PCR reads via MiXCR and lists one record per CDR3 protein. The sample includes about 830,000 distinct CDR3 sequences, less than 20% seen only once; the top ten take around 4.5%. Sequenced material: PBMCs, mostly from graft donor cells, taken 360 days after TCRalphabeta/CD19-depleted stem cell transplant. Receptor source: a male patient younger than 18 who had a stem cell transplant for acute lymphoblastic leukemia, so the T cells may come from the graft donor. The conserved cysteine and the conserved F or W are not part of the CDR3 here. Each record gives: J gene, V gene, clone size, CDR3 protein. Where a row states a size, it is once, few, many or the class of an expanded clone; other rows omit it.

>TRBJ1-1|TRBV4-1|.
ASSRGTPLGNTEAF
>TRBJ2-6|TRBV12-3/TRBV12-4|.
ASSKAGGRGANVLT
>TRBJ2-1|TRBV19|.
ASSIASGSVNEQF
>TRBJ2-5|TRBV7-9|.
ASSSSGAPVGTQY
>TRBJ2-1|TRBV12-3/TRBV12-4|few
ASSIRTLRDEQF
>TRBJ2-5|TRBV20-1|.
STSRGGETQY
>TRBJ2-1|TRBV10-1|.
ASSDKGAAYNEQF
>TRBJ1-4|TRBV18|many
ASSLGQGPNEKLF
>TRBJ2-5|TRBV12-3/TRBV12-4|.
ASSSLIGTGGSETQY
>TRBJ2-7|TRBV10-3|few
AIRAAGTLTPYEQY
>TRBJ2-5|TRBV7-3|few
ASSPGPWREETQY
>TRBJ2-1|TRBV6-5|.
ASSYARSPNEQF
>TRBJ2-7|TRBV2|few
ASRGSYPYYEQY
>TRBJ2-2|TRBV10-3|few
AISVARNTGELF
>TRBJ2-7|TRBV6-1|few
ASRTQGFRDFYEQY
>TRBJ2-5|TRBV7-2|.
ASTRLAGEETQY
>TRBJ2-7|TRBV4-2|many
ASSQRDGSYEQY
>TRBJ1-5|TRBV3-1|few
ASSQDWGSNQPQH
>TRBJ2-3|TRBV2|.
ASSEAGASTDTQY
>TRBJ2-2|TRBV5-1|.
ASSLYLSLGTGFANTGELF
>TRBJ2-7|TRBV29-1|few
SVEDRATYEQY
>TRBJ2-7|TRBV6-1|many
ASSADRSLYEQY
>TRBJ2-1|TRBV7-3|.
ASSLTSRGRASYNEQF
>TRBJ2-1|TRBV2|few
ASSDRRLAGGNEQF
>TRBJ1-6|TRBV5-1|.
ASSFRFGRDGSPLH
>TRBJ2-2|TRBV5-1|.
ASSFSSGAAGELF
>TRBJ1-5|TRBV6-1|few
ASSEGTTSNQPQH
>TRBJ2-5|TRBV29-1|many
SVEDRGIKTQY
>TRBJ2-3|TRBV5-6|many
ASSLGLRRTSGNTDTQY
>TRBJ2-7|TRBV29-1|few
SVVPGPYEQY
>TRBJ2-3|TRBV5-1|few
ASKNSPTDTQY
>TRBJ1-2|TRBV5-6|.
ASSPDRIYGYT
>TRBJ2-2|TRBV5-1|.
ASSLTSGTETGELF
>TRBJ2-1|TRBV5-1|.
ASSRTSGIDNEQF
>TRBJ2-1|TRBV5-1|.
ASSLARQVPSYNEQF
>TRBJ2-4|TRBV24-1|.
ATSDLGTGMGQY
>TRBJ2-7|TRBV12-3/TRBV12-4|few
ASTLGGLVEQY
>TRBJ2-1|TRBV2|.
TSCPLGRGESSYNEQF
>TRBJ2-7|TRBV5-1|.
ASSPPGTSEYEQY
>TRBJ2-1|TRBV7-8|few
ASSPLQGYYNEQF
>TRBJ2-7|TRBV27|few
ASSYAATGAYEQY
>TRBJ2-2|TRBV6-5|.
ASSYVGGSRAGELF
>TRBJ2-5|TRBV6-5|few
ASSYSGYEETQY
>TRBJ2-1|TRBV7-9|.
ASSVGLQGNEQF
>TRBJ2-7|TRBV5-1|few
ASSPLGQGVYEQY
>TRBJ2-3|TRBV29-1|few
SADSGSFSDTQY
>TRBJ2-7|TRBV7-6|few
ASSSLTNTFNEQY
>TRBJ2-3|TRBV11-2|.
ASSKPLYVTGTQY
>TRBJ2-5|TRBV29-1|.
SVEIGLGQKETQY
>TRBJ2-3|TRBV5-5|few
ASSFGPTY
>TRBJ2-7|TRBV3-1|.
ASSQDIRTPIGDEQY
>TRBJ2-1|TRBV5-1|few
ASSFWTSGGTYNEQF
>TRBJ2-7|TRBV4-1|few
ASSQGGGSYYEQY
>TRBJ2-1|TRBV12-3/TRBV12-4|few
ASRGMGHEQF
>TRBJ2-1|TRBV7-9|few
ASSPGTQEEF
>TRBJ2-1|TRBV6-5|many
ASSYRGQSSYNEQF
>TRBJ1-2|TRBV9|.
ASRSTENYGYT
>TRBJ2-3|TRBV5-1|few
ASSSWQGSNTDTQY
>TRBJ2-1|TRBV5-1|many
ASSPLAGLDNEQF